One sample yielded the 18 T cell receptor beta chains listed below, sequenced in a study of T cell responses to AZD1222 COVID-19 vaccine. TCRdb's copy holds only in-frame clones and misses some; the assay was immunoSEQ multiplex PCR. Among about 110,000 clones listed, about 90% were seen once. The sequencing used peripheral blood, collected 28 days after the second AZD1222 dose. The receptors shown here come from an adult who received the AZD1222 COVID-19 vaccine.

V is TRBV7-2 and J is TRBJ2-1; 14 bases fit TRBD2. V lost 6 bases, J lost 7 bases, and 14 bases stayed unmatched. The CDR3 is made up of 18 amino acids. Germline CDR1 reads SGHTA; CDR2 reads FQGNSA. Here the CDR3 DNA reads TGTGCCAGCAGGGGGGGACTAGCGGGAGCAGAGTATAAGAATGAGCAGTTCTTC. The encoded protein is CASRGGLAGAEYKNEQFF.

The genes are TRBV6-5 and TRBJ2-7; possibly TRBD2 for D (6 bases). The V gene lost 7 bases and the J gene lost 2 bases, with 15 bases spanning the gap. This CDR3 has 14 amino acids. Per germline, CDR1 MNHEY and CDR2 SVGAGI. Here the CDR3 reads CASTSLRGTYEQYF. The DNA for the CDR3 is TGTGCCAGCACCTCCCTCCGGGGGACCTACGAGCAGTACTTC.

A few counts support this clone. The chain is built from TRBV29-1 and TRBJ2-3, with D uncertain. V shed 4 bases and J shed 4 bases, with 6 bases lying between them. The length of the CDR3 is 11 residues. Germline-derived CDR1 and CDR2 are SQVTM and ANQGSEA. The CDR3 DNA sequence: TGCAGCGTTGGGAGCGCAGATACGCAGTATTTT. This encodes CSVGSADTQYF.

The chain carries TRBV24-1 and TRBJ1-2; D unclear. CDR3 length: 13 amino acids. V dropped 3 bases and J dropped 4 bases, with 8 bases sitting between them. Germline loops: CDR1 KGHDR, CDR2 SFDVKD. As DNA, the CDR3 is TGTGCCACCAGTGATCCAGTAATCTATGGCTACACCTTC. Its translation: CATSDPVIYGYTF.

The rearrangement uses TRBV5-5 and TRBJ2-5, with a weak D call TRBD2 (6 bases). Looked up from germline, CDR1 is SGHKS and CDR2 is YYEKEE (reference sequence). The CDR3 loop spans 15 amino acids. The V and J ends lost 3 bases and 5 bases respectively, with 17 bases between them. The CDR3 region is CASSYTRGNMETQYF. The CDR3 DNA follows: TGTGCCAGCAGCTATACCCGGGGGAATATGGAGACCCAGTACTTC.

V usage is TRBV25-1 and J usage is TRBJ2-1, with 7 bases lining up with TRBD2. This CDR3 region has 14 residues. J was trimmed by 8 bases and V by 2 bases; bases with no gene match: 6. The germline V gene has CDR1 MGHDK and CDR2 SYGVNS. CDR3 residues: CASSEARGSYEQFF. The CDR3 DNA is TGTGCCAGCAGTGAAGCGCGCGGGAGCTATGAGCAGTTCTTC.

This CDR3 reads CATRRMNTEAFF. The CDR3 DNA follows: TGTGCCACCCGGAGGATGAACACTGAAGCTTTCTTT. This chain links TRBV19 with TRBJ1-1; D ambiguous. The CDR3 is 12 amino acids. The V end lost 10 bases, the J end lost 0 bases, and 9 bases lay between the germline ends. Germline CDR1 is LNHDA and CDR2 is SQIVND (reference sequence).

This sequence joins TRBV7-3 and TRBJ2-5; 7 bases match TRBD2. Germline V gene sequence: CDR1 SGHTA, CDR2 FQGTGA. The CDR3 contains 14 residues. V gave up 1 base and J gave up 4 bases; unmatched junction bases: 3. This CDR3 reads CASSLKGRGETQYF. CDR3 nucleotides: TGTGCCAGCAGCTTAAAGGGGAGGGGAGAGACCCAGTACTTC.

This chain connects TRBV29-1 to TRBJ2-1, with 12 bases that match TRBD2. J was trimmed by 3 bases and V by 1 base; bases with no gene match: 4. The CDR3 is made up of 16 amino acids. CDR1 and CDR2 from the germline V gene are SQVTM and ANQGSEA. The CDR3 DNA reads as TGCAGCGTTGAAGGTCTAGCGGGAGGGGTCTACAATGAGCAGTTCTTC. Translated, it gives CSVEGLAGGVYNEQFF.

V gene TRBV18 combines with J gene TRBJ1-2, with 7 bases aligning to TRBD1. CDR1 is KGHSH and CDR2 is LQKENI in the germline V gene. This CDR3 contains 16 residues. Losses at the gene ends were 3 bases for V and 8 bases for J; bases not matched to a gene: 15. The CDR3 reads CASSPAPGQGVKGYTF. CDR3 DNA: TGTGCCAGCTCACCCGCCCCCGGGCAGGGGGTAAAGGGCTACACCTTC.

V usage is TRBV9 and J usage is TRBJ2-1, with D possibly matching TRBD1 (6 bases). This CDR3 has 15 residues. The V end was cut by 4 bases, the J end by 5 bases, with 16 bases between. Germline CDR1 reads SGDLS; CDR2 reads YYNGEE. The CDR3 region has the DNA TGTGCCAGCAGCCAACAGGGTAGAGGCGACAATGAGCAGTTCTTC. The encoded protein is CASSQQGRGDNEQFF.

The CDR3, as DNA: TGTGCCAGCTCACCCCGGGACTTCTACACCGGGGAGCTGTTTTTT. Translation gives CASSPRDFYTGELFF. V and J are TRBV18 and TRBJ2-2; possibly TRBD2 for D (6 bases). Germline V gene data show CDR1 as KGHSH and CDR2 as LQKENI. The CDR3 sequence is 15 residues long. Trimming took off 3 bases at V and 3 bases at J, with 11 bases between the two ends.

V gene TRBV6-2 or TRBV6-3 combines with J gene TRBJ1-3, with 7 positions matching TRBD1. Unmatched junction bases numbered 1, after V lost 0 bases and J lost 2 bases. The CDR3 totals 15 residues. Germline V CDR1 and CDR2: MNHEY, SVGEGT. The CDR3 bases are TGTGCCAGCAGTTACTCCGGGACAGCTGGAAACACCATATATTTT. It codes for CASSYSGTAGNTIYF.

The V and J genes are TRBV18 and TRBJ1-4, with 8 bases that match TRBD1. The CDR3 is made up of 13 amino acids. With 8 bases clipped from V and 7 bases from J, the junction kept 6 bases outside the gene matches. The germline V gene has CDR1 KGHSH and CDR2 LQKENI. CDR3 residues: CASLQGAGEKLFF. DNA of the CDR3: TGTGCCAGCCTCCAGGGGGCTGGTGAAAAACTGTTTTTT.

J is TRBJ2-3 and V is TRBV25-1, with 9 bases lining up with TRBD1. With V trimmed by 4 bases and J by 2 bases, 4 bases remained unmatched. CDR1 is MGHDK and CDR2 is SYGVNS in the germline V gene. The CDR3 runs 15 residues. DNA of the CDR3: TGTGCCAGCAGTGCACAGGGGGCTGTCACAGATACGCAGTATTTT. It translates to CASSAQGAVTDTQYF.

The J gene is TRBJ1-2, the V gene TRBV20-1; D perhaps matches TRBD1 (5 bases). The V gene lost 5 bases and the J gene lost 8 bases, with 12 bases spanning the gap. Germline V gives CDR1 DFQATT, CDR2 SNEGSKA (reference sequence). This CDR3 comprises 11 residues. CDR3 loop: CSAGGGDGYTF. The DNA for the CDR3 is TGCAGTGCTGGCGGGGGGGACGGCTACACCTTC.

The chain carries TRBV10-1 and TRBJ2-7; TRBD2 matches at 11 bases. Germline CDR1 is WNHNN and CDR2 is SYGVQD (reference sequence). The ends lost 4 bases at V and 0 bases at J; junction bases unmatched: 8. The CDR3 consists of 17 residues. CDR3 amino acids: CASSAGLAGGYSYEQYF. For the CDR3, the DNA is TGCGCCAGCAGTGCGGGCTTAGCGGGAGGGTACTCCTACGAGCAGTACTTC.

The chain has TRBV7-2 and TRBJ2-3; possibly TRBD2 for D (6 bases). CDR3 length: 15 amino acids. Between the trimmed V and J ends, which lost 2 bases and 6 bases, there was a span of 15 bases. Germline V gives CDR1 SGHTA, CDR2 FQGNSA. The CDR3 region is CASSLRLGGTDTQYF. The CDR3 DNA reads TGTGCCAGCAGCTTACGCCTAGGCGGGACGGATACGCAGTATTTT.